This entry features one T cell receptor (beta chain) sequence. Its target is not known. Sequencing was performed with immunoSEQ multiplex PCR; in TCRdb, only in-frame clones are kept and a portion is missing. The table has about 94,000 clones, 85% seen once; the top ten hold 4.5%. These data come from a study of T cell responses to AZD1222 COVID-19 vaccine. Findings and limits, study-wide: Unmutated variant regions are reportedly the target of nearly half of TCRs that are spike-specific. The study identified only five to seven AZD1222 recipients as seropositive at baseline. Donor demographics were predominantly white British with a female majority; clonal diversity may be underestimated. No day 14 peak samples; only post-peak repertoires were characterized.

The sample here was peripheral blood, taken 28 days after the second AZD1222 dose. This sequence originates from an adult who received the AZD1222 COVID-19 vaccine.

The CDR3 loop is CASSLRRGNERASYEQYF. CDR3 nucleotides: TGTGCCAGCAGCTTAAGGAGGGGGAATGAGCGGGCCTCCTACGAGCAGTACTTC. The chain recombines TRBV7-8 with TRBJ2-7; the D call may be TRBD1 or TRBD2 (6 bases each). The CDR3 consists of 18 residues. Trimming cost V 2 bases and J 0 bases, with 20 bases left between them. CDR1 SGHVS and CDR2 FQNEAQ come from the germline V gene. Full variable domain (missing parts from reference TRBV7-8 and TRBJ2-7): GAGVSQSPRYKVAKRGQDVALRCDPISGHVSLFWYQQALGQGPEFLTYFQNEAQLDKSGLPSDRFFAERPEGSVSTLKIQRTQQEDSAVYLCASSLRRGNERASYEQYFGPGTRLTVT.